These 20 T cell receptor beta chains came from one sample sequenced in a study of early T cells in non-severe SARS-CoV-2 infection. MiXCR, applied by TCRdb to the 5' RACE reads, yields one record per CDR3 protein. The table shows 55,000 to 65,000 distinct CDR3 sequences, with approximately 15% occurring only once. The sample in question was whole blood, obtained at baseline. These receptors were taken from an adult who was a healthcare worker with PCR-confirmed SARS-CoV-2 infection or an uninfected control (not recorded which).

This clonotype was counted only a few times. The J gene is TRBJ2-7, the V gene TRBV5-6; 14 nucleotides agree with TRBD2. In germline, CDR1 is SGHDT, CDR2 YYEEEE. This CDR3 has 18 residues. Trimming cost V 0 bases and J 6 bases; bases outside gene matches: 11. The CDR3: CASSLAGTSGSWGREQYF. As DNA, the CDR3 is TGTGCCAGCAGCTTGGCCGGGACTAGCGGGAGTTGGGGCCGCGAGCAGTACTTC.

The CDR3 DNA is TGTGCCAGCAGTTTATGGGACAGAGTTGCTGGGGCCAACGTCCTGACTTTC. This codes for CASSLWDRVAGANVLTF. This sequence joins TRBV27 and TRBJ2-6, with TRBD1 matching 7 bases. Germline-derived CDR1 and CDR2 are MNHEY and SMNVEV (reference sequence). The trim removed 1 base at V and 2 bases at J, leaving 5 bases unmatched. The CDR3 is 17 amino acids.

The chain is built from TRBV19 and TRBJ1-1; D gene unclear. The CDR3 has 12 residues. The germline V and J ends were trimmed by 7 bases and 0 bases, with 6 bases remaining between them. CDR1 is LNHDA, CDR2 SQIVND, per germline (reference sequence). In DNA form, the CDR3 reads TGTGCCAGTACCAACATGAACACTGAAGCTTTCTTT. Its protein is CASTNMNTEAFF.

This clonotype showed up just a few times. The CDR3 nucleotides are TGTGCCAGCAGTCTAGGGGACAGGGCCCTCTACGAGCAGTACTTC. It encodes CASSLGDRALYEQYF. The chain uses TRBV6-1 and TRBJ2-7, with TRBD1 matching 9 bases. The CDR3 is 15 amino acids. Germline CDR1 MNHNS, CDR2 SASEGT. Germline trimming cut 5 bases from V and 3 bases from J; bases unmatched to any gene: 8.

The V gene is TRBV18, the J gene TRBJ2-1, with D perhaps assigned TRBD1 or TRBD2 (6 bases each). Trimming pared 2 bases from V and 7 bases from J, leaving 30 bases between. From germline, CDR1 is KGHSH and CDR2 LQKENI. The CDR3 covers 20 residues. The CDR3 nucleotides are TGTGCCAGCTCACCATTTTCGCCGGGAGACGGGGCGTTTAGGGGGAATGAGCAGTTCTTC. Amino acids: CASSPFSPGDGAFRGNEQFF. The complete variable domain, with remaining parts taken from reference TRBV18 and TRBJ2-1, reads NAGVMQNPRHLVRRRGQEARLRCSPMKGHSHVYWYRQLPEEGLKFMVYLQKENIIDESGMPKERFSAEFPKEGPSILRIQQVVRGDSAAYFCASSPFSPGDGAFRGNEQFFGPGTRLTVL.

At least ten counts were recorded for this clonotype. The chain links TRBV14 to TRBJ2-7; 8 bases match TRBD1. The germline V gene encodes CDR1 SGHDN and CDR2 FVKESK. CDR3 length equals 15 residues. V shed 3 bases and J 3 bases; nucleotides not matched to a gene: 7. CDR3 nucleotides: TGTGCCAGCAGCCACCCAGACAGGGGAGACTACGAGCAGTACTTC. Protein: CASSHPDRGDYEQYF.

This clonotype was counted a few times. V gene TRBV10-3 combines with J gene TRBJ2-1; D is uncertain. The CDR3 is 16 residues long. Per germline, CDR1 ENHRY and CDR2 SYGVKD. V lost 4 bases and J lost 10, with 23 bases in between. CDR3 in amino acids: CAISAPLAQRLGEQFF. The CDR3 DNA is TGTGCCATCAGTGCCCCCTTAGCTCAGCGCCTGGGGGAGCAGTTCTTC.

This chain joins TRBV20-1 and TRBJ1-6, with 7 nucleotides matching TRBD1. CDR1 DFQATT and CDR2 SNEGSKA come from the germline V gene (reference sequence). The trim removed 0 bases at V and 9 bases at J, leaving 11 bases unmatched. CDR3 length equals 16 residues. CDR3 bases: TGCAGTGCTAGAGACCTGTTAACAGGGGAGAGTTCACCCCTCCACTTT. Its translation is CSARDLLTGESSPLHF.

This sequence joins TRBV6-1 and TRBJ1-1; D is uncertain. Germline V CDR1 and CDR2: MNHNS, SASEGT. The CDR3 runs to 15 residues. V was trimmed by 0 bases and J by 8 bases, leaving 16 bases between them. The CDR3 protein is CASSEAPPWGGEAFF. Here the CDR3 DNA reads TGTGCCAGCAGTGAAGCCCCCCCCTGGGGAGGAGAAGCTTTCTTT.

This clonotype was found a few times. The chain carries TRBV6-1 and TRBJ2-2, with D unclear. V lost 8 bases and J lost 3, with 10 bases in between. The germline V gene has CDR1 MNHNS and CDR2 SASEGT. The CDR3 consists of 13 residues. The CDR3 region is CASRTTYTGELFF. In nucleotides, the CDR3 is TGTGCCAGCCGGACCACCTACACCGGGGAGCTGTTTTTT.

The sample holds many counts of this clonotype. The chain is built from TRBV30 and TRBJ1-4; TRBD1 agrees at 9 bases. Germline V lookup: CDR1 GTSNPN, CDR2 SVGIG (reference sequence). V lost 1 base, J lost 4 bases, and 1 base stayed unmatched. This CDR3 is built from 14 residues. This CDR3 reads CAWSETGGNEKLFF. The DNA of the CDR3 is TGTGCCTGGAGTGAGACAGGGGGTAATGAAAAACTGTTTTTT. Using reference TRBV30 and TRBJ1-4 for the parts outside the CDR3, the full variable domain is SQTIHQWPATLVQPVGSPLSLECTVEGTSNPNLYWYRQAAGRGLQLLFYSVGIGQISSEVPQNLSASRPQDRQFILSSKKLLLSDSGFYLCAWSETGGNEKLFFGSGTQLSVL.

This sequence joins TRBV2 and TRBJ2-2; a weak D match, TRBD1 (6 bases). Trimming cost V 7 bases and J 5 bases, with 14 bases left between them. Germline V gene lookup returns CDR1 SNHLY and CDR2 FYNNEI. The CDR3 consists of 14 residues. The CDR3 sequence: CASTKGEPTGELFF. CDR3 sequence (DNA): TGTGCCAGCACCAAGGGGGAACCTACCGGGGAGCTGTTTTTT. The full variable domain, its missing parts supplied by reference TRBV2 and TRBJ2-2, is EPEVTQTPSHQVTQMGQEVILRCVPISNHLYFYWYRQILGQKVEFLVSFYNNEISEKSEIFDDQFSVERPDGSNFTLKIRSTKLEDSAMYFCASTKGEPTGELFFGEGSRLTVL.

This sequence joins TRBV11-2 and TRBJ2-7; D is perhaps TRBD1 or TRBD2 (5 bases each). The ends were cut back, 1 base at V and 3 bases at J, with 19 bases in the middle. There are 17 residues in the CDR3. Germline V gene data show CDR1 as SGHAT and CDR2 as FQNNGV. The CDR3 DNA follows: TGTGCCAGCAGCTTAGCCCCCCCAGGGAGAAAGGACTACGAGCAGTACTTC. This encodes CASSLAPPGRKDYEQYF.

This clonotype was seen more than once but under ten times. The chain carries TRBV13 and TRBJ1-2; D may be TRBD1 (5 bases). The V gene lost 5 bases and the J gene lost 4 bases, with 20 bases spanning the gap. The CDR3 is 16 residues long. Germline lookup yields CDR1 PRHDT and CDR2 FYEKMQ (reference sequence). For the CDR3, the DNA is TGTGCCAGCAGCAATACAATCCAGGGTGCCGGCTATGGCTACACCTTC. Protein: CASSNTIQGAGYGYTF.

This clonotype has a handful of counts. The rearrangement uses TRBV28 and TRBJ2-3, with D hard to call. V lost 2 bases and J 1 base, leaving 7 bases between the germline ends. CDR3 length: 14 residues. The germline V gene encodes CDR1 MDHEN and CDR2 SYDVKM. In DNA form, the CDR3 reads TGTGCCAGCAGTTTAAGCGCCCGCACAGATACGCAGTATTTT. Its protein product is CASSLSARTDTQYF.

This clonotype has only a few counts. V and J are TRBV15 and TRBJ1-5; the D is unclear. Per the germline V gene, CDR1 is LNHNV and CDR2 is YYDKDF (reference sequence). There are 15 residues in the CDR3. V lost 0 bases and J lost 2, with 8 bases in between. CDR3 sequence (DNA): TGTGCCACCAGCAGAGATCCAGGCGGCAATCAGCCCCAGCATTTT. The encoded protein is CATSRDPGGNQPQHF. The full variable domain, its missing parts supplied by reference TRBV15 and TRBJ1-5, is DAMVIQNPRYQVTQFGKPVTLSCSQTLNHNVMYWYQQKSSQAPKLLFHYYDKDFNNEADTPDNFQSRRPNTSFCFLDIRSPGLGDTAMYLCATSRDPGGNQPQHFGDGTRLSIL.

This chain links TRBV11-2 with TRBJ2-2, with unresolved D. The germline gives CDR1 SGHAT, CDR2 FQNNGV. The CDR3 has 11 amino acids. V was trimmed by 5 bases and J by 6 bases, leaving 4 bases between them. As DNA, the CDR3 is TGTGCCAGCAGCAATGCCGGGGAGCTGTTTTTT. Translation: CASSNAGELFF.

This clonotype came up a few times. The V gene is TRBV9, the J gene TRBJ1-5; 7 bases fit TRBD1. Germline V gene sequence: CDR1 SGDLS, CDR2 YYNGEE. V dropped 6 bases and J dropped 4; count of bases not matched to a gene: 4. CDR3 size: 13 residues. The CDR3 sequence: CASMAGGNQPQHF. The CDR3 DNA is TGTGCCAGCATGGCAGGGGGAAATCAGCCCCAGCATTTT.

The sample holds many counts of this clonotype. The V call is TRBV20-1, the J call TRBJ2-2; 7 bases line up with TRBD2. The CDR3 covers 18 residues. Per germline, CDR1 DFQATT and CDR2 SNEGSKA (reference sequence). The V segment lost 1 base and the J segment 1 base; nucleotides outside the gene matches: 12. In DNA form, the CDR3 reads TGCAGTGCTAGAGCAAGTAGAGTCAGCGGGGAGAACACCGGGGAGCTGTTTTTT. This sequence encodes CSARASRVSGENTGELFF.

The DNA of the CDR3 is TGTGCCAGCAGCTTAGGGACAGGTCCCTCCTACGAGCAGTACTTC. This gives the protein CASSLGTGPSYEQYF. The chain links TRBV7-2 to TRBJ2-7; TRBD1 agrees at 7 bases. The CDR3 has 15 amino acids. V lost 1 base, J lost 0 bases, and 3 bases stayed unmatched. Germline V gene lookup returns CDR1 SGHTA and CDR2 FQGNSA.